This TCR beta chain was documented in a study of T cell changes during pregnancy in multiple sclerosis. Some clones are missing from TCRdb's copy, which holds only in-frame ones; the method was immunoSEQ multiplex PCR. Of 35,000 to 45,000 clones detected, more than 70% appear once; the ten largest clones hold 3.5% to 5%. The clonotype originates from a female donor with multiple sclerosis, enrolled in a pregnancy study. Sequencing was performed on CD8+ T cells from peripheral blood mononuclear cells, taken in the first trimester of pregnancy.

The CDR3 bases are TGTGCCAGCAGTTTGACCGGGACTAGCGGGGGGCACGAGCAGTACTTC. It translates to CASSLTGTSGGHEQYF. The chain couples TRBV2 to TRBJ2-7; 15 nucleotides align to TRBD2. V trimming: 5 bases; J trimming: 5 bases; junction bases outside the gene matches: 7. The length of the CDR3 is 16 residues. Germline V gene sequence: CDR1 SNHLY, CDR2 FYNNEI.